The sequence of this T cell receptor (beta chain) was determined in a study of control samples from healthy donors and cancer patients. V shed 3 bases, J shed 5 bases, and the junction held 8 bases outside the gene matches. In germline, CDR1 is KGHSH, CDR2 LQKENI. This CDR3 has 16 amino acids. Method: immunoSEQ multiplex PCR; TCRdb's copy keeps in-frame clones and lacks some. The sample records some 200,000 clones, around 93% being singletons. The TCR comes from a man younger than 35 in good health. Sequenced: blood. The J gene is TRBJ2-1, the V gene TRBV18; 9 nucleotides agree with TRBD2. The CDR3 nucleotides read TGTGCCAGCTCACCTTTAGCGGGGGCCAGCAACAATGAGCAGTTCTTC. Encoded protein: CASSPLAGASNNEQFF.